Following are 23 T cell receptor beta chains from one sample sequenced in a study of CD4 T cells in relation to SARS-CoV-2 and coronaviruses. Some clones are missing from TCRdb's copy, which holds only in-frame ones; the method was immunoSEQ multiplex PCR. The repertoire holds some 19,000 clones, with about 80% as singletons. Before the COVID-19 pandemic, during about 2010-2018, CD4+ T cells were taken from unexposed donors. CD4+ T cells were isolated from the cells after 10 days of culture. Their antigens are not known. Sample: CD4+ T cells from PBMCs, cultured in vitro. The receptor set was obtained from a human donor in good health.

The chain couples TRBV6-5 to TRBJ2-1; 10 bases are a match to TRBD2. The V and J ends lost 4 bases and 4 bases, in that order; junction bases with no gene match: 4. The CDR3 runs to 15 residues. From germline, CDR1 is MNHEY and CDR2 SVGAGI. The CDR3 protein is CASSFGTSDYNEQFF. Here the CDR3 DNA reads TGTGCCAGCAGTTTCGGGACTAGCGATTACAATGAGCAGTTCTTC.

The rearrangement uses TRBV28 and TRBJ2-1; the match to TRBD1 covers 10 bases. Germline trimming cut 5 bases from V and 3 bases from J; bases unmatched to any gene: 1. CDR3 length equals 14 residues. CDR1 and CDR2 (germline): MDHEN, SYDVKM. CDR3 sequence: CASSRDRGYNEQFF. The CDR3 region has the DNA TGTGCCAGCAGTCGGGACAGGGGCTACAATGAGCAGTTCTTC.

This clone was counted once. The chain joins TRBV10-3 to TRBJ2-7; 8 bases match TRBD1. Germline assignment: CDR1 ENHRY and CDR2 SYGVKD. The CDR3 has 13 residues. Trimming cost V 9 bases and J 3 bases; bases outside gene matches: 7. This chain's CDR3 is CAIEGQDSYEQYF. CDR3 coding DNA: TGTGCCATAGAGGGACAGGATAGCTACGAGCAGTACTTC.

In this sample, this clone turned up a few times. The chain uses TRBV29-1 and TRBJ2-7; maybe TRBD2 (7 bases). Germline V lookup: CDR1 SQVTM, CDR2 ANQGSEA. This CDR3 spans 12 amino acids. V gave up 4 bases and J gave up 5 bases, with 12 bases separating them. The DNA for the CDR3 is TGCAGCGTTGTTGGAGGGGGGGACGAGCAGTACTTC. This translates into CSVVGGGDEQYF.

This clone was detected only once. V usage is TRBV5-4 and J usage is TRBJ1-6, with D possibly TRBD1 on 5 matching bases. CDR1 and CDR2 from the germline V gene are SGHNT and YYREEE (reference sequence). The V end lost 2 bases, the J end lost 6 bases, and 15 bases lay between the germline ends. This CDR3 has 16 amino acids. The DNA for the CDR3 is TGTGCCAGCAGCTTTGAGAGGGGTCTCGCTAATTCACCCCTCCACTTT. Translated, it gives CASSFERGLANSPLHF.

The V and J genes are TRBV28 and TRBJ1-1; TRBD1 aligns across 7 bases. From germline, CDR1 is MDHEN and CDR2 SYDVKM. This CDR3 comprises 15 residues. With 3 bases clipped from V and 1 base from J, the junction kept 5 bases outside the gene matches. The CDR3 coding sequence is TGTGCCAGCAGTTTCAAGGAGGGGGCGAACACTGAAGCTTTCTTT. Protein product: CASSFKEGANTEAFF.

This chain connects TRBV27 to TRBJ1-1, with D perhaps matching TRBD1 (6 bases). Per the germline V gene, CDR1 is MNHEY and CDR2 is SMNVEV (reference sequence). The CDR3 extends over 17 amino acids. Trimming took 6 bases from V and 0 from J, leaving 20 bases between them. CDR3 DNA sequence: TGTGCCAGCAGGCCAGGGATGGGGGGCACAATGAACACTGAAGCTTTCTTT. This encodes CASRPGMGGTMNTEAFF.

This chain links TRBV12-3 or TRBV12-4 with TRBJ1-1, with a weak D call TRBD1 (6 bases). The V gene lost 6 bases and the J gene lost 5 bases, with 13 bases spanning the gap. The CDR3 has 13 amino acids. The CDR3 protein is CASSRDRSTEAFF. CDR3 coding DNA: TGTGCCAGCAGCCGCGACAGGTCTACTGAAGCTTTCTTT.

The J gene is TRBJ2-1, the V gene TRBV7-2; D may correspond to TRBD1 or TRBD2 (5 bases each). The CDR3 contains 14 residues. Germline lookup yields CDR1 SGHTA and CDR2 FQGNSA. V lost 2 bases, J lost 8 bases, and 13 bases lay in between. The CDR3 here is CASSLRLGDHEQFF. In DNA form, the CDR3 reads TGTGCCAGCAGCTTAAGGTTAGGGGACCATGAGCAGTTCTTC.

The CDR3 here is CATSRDLGQNYGYTF. The CDR3 DNA reads as TGTGCCACCAGCAGAGATTTAGGGCAGAACTATGGCTACACCTTC. The V gene is TRBV15, the J gene TRBJ1-2; D unresolved. CDR1 is LNHNV, CDR2 YYDKDF, per germline (reference sequence). V was cut by 0 bases and J by 2 bases, with 10 bases left in between. The CDR3 totals 15 residues. The full variable domain, completed using reference TRBV15 and TRBJ1-2, is DAMVIQNPRYQVTQFGKPVTLSCSQTLNHNVMYWYQQKSSQAPKLLFHYYDKDFNNEADTPDNFQSRRPNTSFCFLDIRSPGLGDTAMYLCATSRDLGQNYGYTFGSGTRLTVV.

The V and J genes are TRBV5-1 and TRBJ1-1; D unresolved. The CDR3 length is 15 residues. Germline assignment: CDR1 SGHRS and CDR2 YFSETQ. V was cut by 0 bases and J by 1 base, with 10 bases left in between. CDR3 loop: CASSLVPGENTEAFF. The DNA of the CDR3 is TGCGCCAGCAGCTTGGTCCCGGGAGAGAACACTGAAGCTTTCTTT.

The chain combines TRBV5-1 with TRBJ2-2; D remains unclear. This CDR3 is 11 amino acids long. V was cut by 7 bases and J by 5 bases, with 6 bases left in between. Germline CDR1 SGHRS, CDR2 YFSETQ. DNA of the CDR3: TGCGCCAGCGGCAAGACCGGGGAGCTGTTTTTT. Translated, it gives CASGKTGELFF.

V is TRBV7-9 and J is TRBJ1-4; TRBD1 matches at 8 bases. In germline, CDR1 is SEHNR, CDR2 FQNEAQ (reference sequence). This CDR3 is built from 15 residues. J lost 4 bases, V lost 5 bases, and 6 bases had no gene match. CDR3 sequence: CASSLGDRINEKLFF. The CDR3 DNA sequence: TGTGCCAGCAGCCTAGGGGACAGGATTAATGAAAAACTGTTTTTT.

The chain recombines TRBV11-3 with TRBJ2-2; possibly TRBD2 for D (5 bases). Trimming left V 0 bases short and J 4 bases short, with 12 bases between. Germline V gives CDR1 SGHNT, CDR2 YENEEA. The CDR3 has 16 residues. CDR3 coding DNA: TGTGCCAGCAGCTTAGACTACGGGATGGGCACCGGGGAGCTGTTTTTT. It codes for CASSLDYGMGTGELFF.

The V call is TRBV5-1, the J call TRBJ2-1, with 7 bases matching TRBD2. Germline CDR1 reads SGHRS; CDR2 reads YFSETQ. The CDR3 has 17 residues. The trim removed 0 bases at V and 9 bases at J, leaving 15 bases unmatched. In DNA form, the CDR3 reads TGCGCCAGCAGCTTGGAGGGTTGGGGCGGGAGCTCGAGTGAGCAGTTCTTC. Translation gives CASSLEGWGGSSSEQFF.

CDR3 sequence (DNA): TGTGCCAGCAGTCCCCCGGGACCCTTGAGGTCCTTGAACTACAATGAGCAGTTCTTC. It specifies CASSPPGPLRSLNYNEQFF. V is TRBV2 and J is TRBJ2-1; TRBD1 or TRBD2 may be the D gene (5 bases each). The CDR3 totals 19 residues. Germline V CDR1 and CDR2: SNHLY, FYNNEI. Trimming shortened V by 5 bases and J by 3 bases, and 26 bases separated the two germline ends.

The chain employs TRBV6-4 and TRBJ2-1; the D gene is possibly TRBD2 (6 bases). This CDR3 contains 14 residues. Germline CDR1 and CDR2: MRHNA and SNTAGT. V dropped 3 bases and J dropped 8 bases, with 14 bases sitting between them. The CDR3 loop reads CASSETGTLDEQFF. CDR3 in DNA: TGTGCCAGCAGTGAAACCGGGACTTTGGATGAGCAGTTCTTC.

This clone was seen a few times. The chain is built from TRBV7-8 and TRBJ1-5; 7 bases line up with TRBD1. Per germline, CDR1 SGHVS and CDR2 FQNEAQ. V dropped 6 bases and J dropped 2; count of bases not matched to a gene: 10. The CDR3 consists of 16 residues. CDR3 sequence: CASRLSTGIGNQPQHF. For the CDR3, the DNA is TGTGCCAGCAGACTCTCGACAGGGATCGGCAATCAGCCCCAGCATTTT.

The rearrangement joins TRBV24-1 to TRBJ2-1; 10 bases align to TRBD2. The CDR3 has 15 residues. The germline V gene has CDR1 KGHDR and CDR2 SFDVKD. The trim removed 9 bases at V and 6 bases at J, leaving 10 bases unmatched. CDR3 DNA sequence: TGTGCCACCGGGGCAGGGCTAGCGGGAGTCAATGAGCAGTTCTTC. It yields the protein CATGAGLAGVNEQFF.

The chain recombines TRBV21-1 with TRBJ1-3. TRBV21-1 is a known pseudogene. This CDR3 spans 11 amino acids. DNA for the CDR3: TGTGCCAGCAGCATGAAGAACACCATATATTTT. As protein: CASSMKNTIYF.

The rearrangement joins TRBV19 to TRBJ1-1; D possibly corresponds to TRBD1 (6 bases). V lost 1 base and J lost 1, with 10 bases in between. The CDR3 covers 15 residues. Looked up from germline, CDR1 is LNHDA and CDR2 is SQIVND (reference sequence). CDR3 coding DNA: TGTGCCAGTAGTATAGTCCCGGGACAGAACACTGAAGCTTTCTTT. It translates to CASSIVPGQNTEAFF.

J is TRBJ1-2 and V is TRBV3-1 (or the pseudogene TRBV3-2); 8 bases agree with TRBD1. The CDR3 loop spans 15 amino acids. CDR1 is LGHDT and CDR2 is YNNKEL in the germline V gene (reference sequence). Unmatched junction bases numbered 6, after V lost 3 bases and J lost 3 bases. CDR3 DNA sequence: TGTGCCAGCAGCCAGCTCAGGGGGCCCTACTATGGCTACACCTTC. Amino acids: CASSQLRGPYYGYTF.

The chain has TRBV27 and TRBJ2-5; D possibly matches TRBD1 or TRBD2 (5 bases each). The germline V gene has CDR1 MNHEY and CDR2 SMNVEV (reference sequence). The length of the CDR3 is 13 residues. V was clipped by 8 bases and J by 1 base, with 11 bases between them. The CDR3 nucleotides are TGTGCCAGCTCACTAGACAGCCAAGAGACCCAGTACTTC. Protein product: CASSLDSQETQYF.